This TCR beta chain was sequenced during a study of control samples from healthy donors and cancer patients. The method was immunoSEQ multiplex PCR; TCRdb's version includes in-frame clones alone and lacks a portion of them. The sample has over 150,000 clones, approximately 94% seen once. This clone was seen a single time. The sample contains more than one DNA sequence encoding this CDR3. This CDR3 comprises 14 residues. V was shortened by 0 bases and J by 3 bases, with 7 bases between the two germline ends. Germline lookup yields CDR1 SGHNT and CDR2 YENEEA. The gene calls are TRBV11-3 and TRBJ2-3, with D possibly matching TRBD2 (5 bases). Material: blood. The receptor was isolated from a woman under 30 in good health. The CDR3 nucleotides are TGTGCCAGCAGCTTAGAGGGCGGGACAGATACGCAGTATTTT. This sequence encodes CASSLEGGTDTQYF.